This T cell receptor (beta chain) originates from a study of tumor-infiltrating lymphocytes in primary liver carcinoma. Study overall: Tumors measured about 4 to 11 cm and were stage T1-T3 N0M0. The study's findings and limits: The proportion of top clones found throughout all five tumor regions was only about 7-25%. It was in tumors, not blood, that the top-250-clone fraction was significantly higher (p = 0.039).

Between the trimmed V and J ends, which lost 3 bases and 12 bases, there was a span of 22 bases. Per the germline V gene, CDR1 is LGHNA and CDR2 is YNFKEQ. The CDR3 extends over 15 amino acids. Without any cell sorting, roughly 18-34 mg of bulk tissue yielded co-extracted RNA and DNA. Surgical resection served as treatment for the primary liver carcinoma of these patients. Regarding this clonotype: The antigen remains unidentified.

The template, approximately 500 ng total RNA, yielded TCR beta cDNA made with a constant-region primer. ARM-PCR was slightly modified, and three nested multiplex PCR rounds with it gave rise to the TCR beta libraries. Investigators reported that the first two PCR rounds, at around 9 cycles each, used TRBV1-TRBV30 forward primers with a C-beta reverse primer. From the multiplex PCR reads, TCRdb called clonotypes with MiXCR, one entry per CDR3 protein. This repertoire shows some 180,000 distinct CDR3 sequences, over 80% found once; its top ten account for less than 20%. The genes are TRBV4-2 and TRBJ2-3; D may be TRBD2 (6 bases). The sample taken for sequencing was tumor tissue from primary liver carcinoma. The clonotype originates from a man aged 35-49 years with primary liver carcinoma and hepatitis B virus infection. CDR3: CASSHEAGTGETQYF. The CDR3 DNA reads TGTGCCAGCAGCCATGAGGCCGGGACGGGAGAGACCCAGTATTTT.